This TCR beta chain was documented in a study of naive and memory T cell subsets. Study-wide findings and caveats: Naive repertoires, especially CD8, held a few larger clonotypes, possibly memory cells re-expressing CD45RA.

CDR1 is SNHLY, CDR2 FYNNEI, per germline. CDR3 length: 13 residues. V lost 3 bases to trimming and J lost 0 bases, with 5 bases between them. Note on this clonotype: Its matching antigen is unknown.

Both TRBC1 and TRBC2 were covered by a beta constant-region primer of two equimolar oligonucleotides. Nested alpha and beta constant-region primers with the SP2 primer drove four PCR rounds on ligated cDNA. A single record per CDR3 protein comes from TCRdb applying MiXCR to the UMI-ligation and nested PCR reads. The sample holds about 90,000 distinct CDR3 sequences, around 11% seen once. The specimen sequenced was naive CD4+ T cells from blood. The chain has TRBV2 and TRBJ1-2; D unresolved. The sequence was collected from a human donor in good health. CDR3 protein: CASSDSANYGYTF. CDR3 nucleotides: TGTGCCAGCAGTGACTCCGCTAACTATGGCTACACCTTC.